This passage covers 17 T cell receptor beta chains from one sample sequenced in a study of regulatory T cells in long-lasting Graves disease. TCR beta libraries were built with iRepertoire HTBI primers and Arm-PCR of CDR3 regions. TCRdb ran MiXCR on the multiplex PCR reads and lists one entry per CDR3 protein. The sample consists of roughly 320,000 distinct CDR3 sequences, around 17% of them appearing once. Time point reported: newly diagnosed GD, antithyroid drugs for less than 3 months. Extracted RNA from PBMCs served as the source of the TCR library. The sample was also linked to a second study, of T cells in Graves' hyperthyroidism and ophthalmopathy.

The starting material was peripheral blood mononuclear cells (PBMCs), obtained at new diagnosis, from a patient treated with antithyroid drugs. Receptor source: a man aged 35 to 55 with Graves disease.

The chain is built from TRBV10-3 and TRBJ1-2; 8 bases fit TRBD1. The CDR3 length is 15 residues. The germline gives CDR1 ENHRY, CDR2 SYGVKD. V was clipped by 7 bases and J by 4 bases; unmatched bases: 11. CDR3 loop: CAINGQGSVSYGYTF. As DNA, the CDR3 is TGTGCCATCAACGGACAGGGTTCGGTTAGCTATGGCTACACCTTC.

There are a few counts of this clonotype. The V and J genes are TRBV24-1 and TRBJ1-2, with D possibly being TRBD1 (5 bases). V lost 12 bases to trimming and J lost 1 base, with 17 bases between them. The CDR3 has 14 residues. CDR1 is KGHDR and CDR2 is SFDVKD in the germline V gene. The CDR3 loop is CAASGTGLNYGYTF. In nucleotides, the CDR3 is TGTGCCGCTTCCGGGACTGGGCTTAACTATGGCTACACCTTC.

This clonotype was observed a few times. V usage is TRBV19 and J usage is TRBJ2-1; either TRBD1 or TRBD2 may supply D (5 bases each). Germline lookup yields CDR1 LNHDA and CDR2 SQIVND (reference sequence). This CDR3 spans 15 amino acids. Trimming took off 5 bases at V and 6 bases at J, with 17 bases between the two ends. The CDR3 here is CASSVPGLDFNEQFF. In nucleotides, the CDR3 is TGTGCCAGTAGTGTTCCAGGGTTGGACTTCAATGAGCAGTTCTTC.

This clonotype was observed at least ten times. The CDR3 DNA reads TGTGCCAGCTCACGGGACATAGAAGAGACCCAGTACTTC. Protein: CASSRDIEETQYF. The chain carries TRBV18 and TRBJ2-5, with a weak D call TRBD1 (6 bases). Germline values: CDR1 KGHSH, CDR2 LQKENI. This CDR3 has 13 residues. The ends were cut back, 4 bases at V and 3 bases at J, with 9 bases in the middle. Supplemented by reference TRBV18 and TRBJ2-5, the full variable domain reads NAGVMQNPRHLVRRRGQEARLRCSPMKGHSHVYWYRQLPEEGLKFMVYLQKENIIDESGMPKERFSAEFPKEGPSILRIQQVVRGDSAAYFCASSRDIEETQYFGPGTRLLVL.

The chain links TRBV4-2 to TRBJ2-2; weak D call: TRBD1 (6 bases). Germline CDR1 reads LGHNA; CDR2 reads YNFKEQ. V lost 3 bases to trimming and J lost 1 base, with 12 bases between them. The CDR3 has 16 residues. CDR3 amino acids: CASSQAWTENTGELFF. Here the CDR3 DNA reads TGTGCCAGCAGCCAGGCTTGGACAGAGAACACCGGGGAGCTGTTTTTT.

As for this clonotype: A clone one base away is much larger, so this may be a read error. The chain carries TRBV10-3 and TRBJ2-1; weak D call: TRBD2 (6 bases). CDR1 is ENHRY, CDR2 SYGVKD, per germline. Trimming stripped 10 bases from V and 9 bases from J, with 22 bases between. The CDR3 has 14 residues. CDR3 amino acids: CATTAVGEVGEQFF. CDR3 nucleotide sequence: TGTGCCACAACAGCCGTGGGGGAGGTGGGTGAGCAGTTCTTC.

This clonotype came up many times. This sequence joins TRBV2 and TRBJ2-7; D ambiguous. Germline CDR1 is SNHLY and CDR2 is FYNNEI. Trimming shortened V by 3 bases and J by 3 bases, and 9 bases separated the two germline ends. CDR3 length: 13 residues. CDR3 region: CASSDNRGYEQYF. DNA of the CDR3: TGTGCCAGCAGTGACAACAGAGGCTACGAGCAGTACTTC.

This clonotype was seen many times. The V gene is TRBV7-2, the J gene TRBJ1-5; maybe TRBD1 (5 bases). The germline V gene has CDR1 SGHTA and CDR2 FQGNSA. Trimming took 5 bases from V and 7 from J, leaving 12 bases between them. There are 13 residues in the CDR3. The CDR3 reads CASSQDKGQPQHF. Written as DNA, the CDR3 is TGTGCCAGCAGCCAGGACAAGGGACAGCCCCAGCATTTT.

Details on this clonotype: A far larger clone is one base from this, pointing to a likely read error. The J gene is TRBJ2-3, the V gene TRBV7-3, with no clear D. The J call may be incorrect, as the DNA end agrees better with TRBJ2-7. Germline-derived CDR1 and CDR2 are SGHTA and FQGTGA. This CDR3 region has 15 residues. CDR3 in DNA: TGCGCCAGCAGCCAAGTATTGAACACTCCCTACGAGCAGTACTTC. Amino acid sequence: CASSQVLNTPYEQYF.

The chain is built from TRBV5-5 and TRBJ1-2, with TRBD1 matching over 8 bases. Germline CDR1 reads SGHKS; CDR2 reads YYEKEE (reference sequence). The V segment lost 4 bases and the J segment 7 bases; nucleotides outside the gene matches: 15. This CDR3 contains 16 residues. CDR3 DNA sequence: TGTGCCAGCAGCACTGGGACAGGAGGGGAGGTCGGTGGCTACACCTTC. Protein: CASSTGTGGEVGGYTF. Variable domain in full (rest from reference TRBV5-5 and TRBJ1-2): DAGVTQSPTHLIKTRGQQVTLRCSPISGHKSVSWYQQVLGQGPQFIFQYYEKEERGRGNFPDRFSARQFPNYSSELNVNALLLGDSALYLCASSTGTGGEVGGYTFGSGTRLTVV.

This clonotype turned up a few times. The chain joins TRBV27 to TRBJ2-3, with 7 bases lining up with TRBD2. Losses at the gene ends were 7 bases for V and 2 bases for J; bases not matched to a gene: 9. This CDR3 is 15 amino acids long. Germline CDR1 is MNHEY and CDR2 is SMNVEV (reference sequence). This CDR3 is CASTGREEYTDTQYF. CDR3 nucleotide sequence: TGTGCCAGCACTGGCCGGGAGGAGTACACAGATACGCAGTATTTT.

The gene calls are TRBV28 and TRBJ2-2, with 12 positions matching TRBD2. Trimming cost V 2 bases and J 5 bases; bases outside gene matches: 3. CDR1 is MDHEN, CDR2 SYDVKM, per germline. There are 16 residues in the CDR3. CDR3 in amino acids: CASSLASGGVTGELFF. DNA for the CDR3: TGTGCCAGCAGTTTAGCTAGCGGGGGGGTAACCGGGGAGCTGTTTTTT.

This clonotype turned up a few times. The rearrangement joins TRBV20-1 to TRBJ2-3, with 8 bases that match TRBD1. The J call may be mistaken, given a closer DNA end match to TRBJ2-5. Germline V gene data show CDR1 as DFQATT and CDR2 as SNEGSKA (reference sequence). This CDR3 is 15 amino acids long. CDR3 sequence: CSASFPQGADGTQYF. Here the CDR3 DNA reads TGCAGTGCTAGTTTCCCGCAGGGGGCCGACGGGACCCAGTACTTC.

The chain employs TRBV6-9 and TRBJ1-2; D not resolved. V was cut by 3 bases and J by 8 bases, with 13 bases left in between. This CDR3 is built from 13 residues. From germline, CDR1 is MNHGY and CDR2 SVAAGI. The CDR3 region has the DNA TGTGCCAGCAGTTACGGTGGCAGTGAGGGCTACACCTTC. The encoded protein is CASSYGGSEGYTF.

This clonotype was observed a handful of times. This may come from a read error, since a much larger clone is one base off. The CDR3 coding sequence is TGTGCCAGCAGTGGAGAGCGGGCAGGGGAAACTTTCTTT. Encoded protein: CASSGERAGETFF. The rearrangement joins TRBV2 to TRBJ1-1, with D maybe TRBD1 (6 bases). Germline values: CDR1 SNHLY, CDR2 FYNNEI. There are 13 residues in the CDR3. V gave up 4 bases and J gave up 12 bases, with 18 bases separating them.

This clonotype was recorded a few times. The V and J genes are TRBV5-4 and TRBJ2-1; D unclear. The germline CDR1 and CDR2 sequences are SGHNT and YYREEE (reference sequence). The CDR3 extends over 13 amino acids. V gave up 1 base and J gave up 12 bases, with 14 bases separating them. The CDR3 DNA follows: TGTGCCAGCAGCTTGATGGGATACCGGGTGCAGTTCTTC. Translating gives CASSLMGYRVQFF.

V is TRBV5-4 and J is TRBJ1-5; tentative D call: TRBD1 (6 bases). Germline V gene lookup returns CDR1 SGHNT and CDR2 YYREEE (reference sequence). The CDR3 is 15 residues long. V lost 2 bases to trimming and J lost 6 bases, with 15 bases between them. CDR3 loop: CASSLASGEGQPQHF. CDR3 coding DNA: TGTGCCAGCAGCTTAGCGTCAGGGGAAGGTCAGCCCCAGCATTTT.